This T cell receptor (beta chain) is from a study of graft-versus-host responses after intestinal transplantation. General study findings and limits: Elevated graft-versus-host to host-versus-graft clonal ratios in allografts were recorded for patients with graft-donor T cell macrochimerism.

Sequencing was performed with immunoSEQ multiplex PCR; in TCRdb, only in-frame clones are kept and a portion is missing. The repertoire holds just under 20,000 clones, with around 72% as singletons. Notes on this clone: Its antigen is unknown.

The V and J ends lost 1 base and 1 base, in that order; junction bases with no gene match: 9. The CDR3 runs 19 residues. The V gene's germline CDR1 is SGHDT and CDR2 YYEEEE. Intraepithelial and lamina propria lymphocytes were isolated from graft specimens. This chain joins TRBV5-6 and TRBJ2-2, with 11 positions matching TRBD2. The origin of this receptor is a human patient who received an intestinal transplant, so some T cells may come from the graft donor. Sample: ileum tissue, taken about 3 weeks after intestinal transplant. DNA for the CDR3: TGTGCCAGCAGCTTGTTGGCTAGCGGGGGGCTCGAGAACACCGGGGAGCTGTTTTTT. Translated: CASSLLASGGLENTGELFF.